This T cell receptor (beta chain) is from a study of CD8+CD57+ T cells in acquired aplastic anemia (dated 2018 in TCRdb). Study-level background: On average, sorted CD4+ and CD8+ cells yielded around 3.4 ug of extracted DNA, with a range of roughly 0.17 to 27.4 ug. A CD8+CD57+ expansion meant a frequency higher than the mean frequency seen in healthy subjects.

Profiling of TCR beta VDJ combinations and CDR3 sequences used genomic DNA as the template. TCR repertoire sequencing was run on an Illumina HiSeq 2000. Turning to the authors' computational methods: Repertoires were assessed using TRBV/TRBJ rearrangement plots, CDR3 size and DJ length profiles, and Simpson's diversity index. The most abundant DNA sequence in the deep sequencing data was defined as the immunodominant clone. CDR3 amino acid sequences were screened for sharing across subjects and were compared with published repertoires and the VDJdb database. TCRdb reran the public reads through fastp at Q25 and MiXCR, keeping productive beta chains. Rows with one shared CDR3 protein collapse into an entry with the most common genes and DNA. The V and J calls follow TCRdb's processing rather than the paper's. The sample table lists about 160,000 distinct CDR3 sequences, roughly 43% of them with a count of one. The top ten clonotypes cover about 3% of the sample.

Germline trimming: 6 bases from V, 5 bases from J; junction bases outside gene matches: 4. From the cysteine through the phenylalanine, the CDR3 covers 14 amino acids. Left in the record is the CDR3 DNA by itself, 42 bases read in frame from the first base. What the work shows at the level of the full study, not this receptor alone: Between patients and healthy controls, no significant difference in CD8+ Simpson's diversity was found (P=0.060). Some 30 CD8+ CDR3 sequences were shared between patients and controls but appeared highly expressed in patients and within their immunodominant clones.

In its sample, this clonotype was seen many times. Its binding antigen is unknown. Base-call qualities are not available, and no considerably larger clone is one nucleotide away. Expansion of CD8+CD57+ cells had been shown by flow cytometry in the patients chosen for sequencing. Severe acquired aplastic anemia was diagnosed in all patients according to International Study of Aplastic Anemia and Agranulocytosis and Camitta criteria. No therapy had been received by the patients at the time of blood sampling. In this study, sorted CD4+ and CD8+ T cells from the blood of healthy subjects and of severe aplastic anemia patients had their TCR repertoires deep-sequenced. Patients were enrolled in the USA under clinicaltrials.gov protocols 00001620, 01623167, 00001397, 00071045, 00081523 and 00961064. Ficoll-Paque density gradient centrifugation was used to isolate peripheral blood mononuclear cells. Before DNA extraction, CD4+ and CD8+ T cells were sorted with FACS or magnetic beads.

The V and J genes are TRBV12-3 or TRBV12-4 and TRBJ1-4; 9 bases in between match TRBD1. This sequence originates from a human donor with aplastic anemia. What was sequenced was sorted CD4+, CD8+, or CD8+CD57+ T cells (not recorded which) from PBMCs. The CDR3 in this case is CASRLTGGNEKLFF. The DNA sequence follows: TGTGCCAGCAGATTGACAGGGGGGAATGAAAAACTGTTTTTT.